Shown below are 18 T cell receptor beta chains from a single sample sequenced in a study of blood T cell repertoires in COVID-19 (dated by TCRdb to about 2020). Preparation of the library involved the immunoSEQ multiplex PCR assay. TCRdb provides this immuneACCESS table in a form limited to in-frame rearrangements. Some clones are lacking; in checked studies, under half of them reflect an unresolved V gene, and why the rest are absent is not known. The sample contains over 60,000 clones, less than 85% of them found a single time. The ten largest clones take up roughly 14% of the sample. Sequenced input: peripheral blood. The origin of the receptors is a man between 45 and 60 years old with COVID-19, enrolled during active disease.

V and J are TRBV6-5 and TRBJ2-5, with D possibly matching TRBD2 (5 bases). Trimming left V 2 bases short and J 5 bases short, with 12 bases between. The V gene's germline CDR1 is MNHEY and CDR2 SVGAGI. The CDR3 length is 14 residues. CDR3 sequence: CASSYTRAAETQYF. The DNA for the CDR3 is TGTGCCAGCAGTTACACGAGGGCTGCGGAGACCCAGTACTTC.

This clone has more than one count but fewer than ten. The CDR3, as DNA: TGTGCCAGCAGCGGTGGGACAGGGGTCATCGACGAGCAGTACTTC. It specifies CASSGGTGVIDEQYF. The V and J genes are TRBV9 and TRBJ2-7; TRBD1 matches 10 bases. The J segment lost 5 bases and the V segment lost 3 bases, leaving 8 bases of the junction unmatched. The CDR3 consists of 15 residues. Germline-derived CDR1 and CDR2 are SGDLS and YYNGEE.

V is TRBV2 and J is TRBJ2-5; D may be TRBD1 (6 bases). Germline V gene data show CDR1 as SNHLY and CDR2 as FYNNEI. Trimming left V 1 base short and J 5 bases short, with 11 bases between. The CDR3 covers 14 residues. The CDR3 region has the DNA TGTGCCAGCAGTGAAGTAGTTCAGGGGGAGACCCAGTACTTC. Its protein is CASSEVVQGETQYF.

DNA for the CDR3: TGTGCCAGCCGGCCAAGCGCGAGCAATCAGCCCCAGCATTTT. Translation: CASRPSASNQPQHF. The V and J genes are TRBV2 and TRBJ1-5; D uncertain. The V end lost 8 bases, the J end lost 1 base, and 12 bases lay between the germline ends. This CDR3 spans 14 amino acids. CDR1 and CDR2 from the germline V gene are SNHLY and FYNNEI.

The rearrangement links TRBV6-5 to TRBJ1-4; TRBD1 is a possible D gene (5 bases). The CDR3 contains 15 residues. CDR1 is MNHEY and CDR2 is SVGAGI in the germline V gene. The germline V and J ends were trimmed by 4 bases and 7 bases, with 16 bases remaining between them. The CDR3 nucleotides read TGTGCCAGCAGTTCCGCGGAGGGAAGGGGTGAAAAACTGTTTTTT. Translation gives CASSSAEGRGEKLFF.

The V gene is TRBV10-1, the J gene TRBJ2-3, with 9 bases that match TRBD2. Germline V gives CDR1 WNHNN, CDR2 SYGVQD (reference sequence). V gave up 4 bases and J gave up 0 bases; unmatched junction bases: 2. The CDR3 extends over 15 amino acids. The CDR3 nucleotides read TGCGCCAGCAGTGTGGCGGGGGGGAGCACAGATACGCAGTATTTT. Translated, it gives CASSVAGGSTDTQYF.

The chain joins TRBV6-5 to TRBJ2-2, with 7 bases fitting TRBD2. V was clipped by 9 bases and J by 6 bases; unmatched bases: 10. The CDR3 length is 14 residues. CDR1 MNHEY and CDR2 SVGAGI come from the germline V gene. CDR3 region: CASGRTSSSGELFF. The CDR3 DNA sequence: TGTGCCAGTGGGCGGACTAGTTCCTCCGGGGAGCTGTTTTTT.

Here the CDR3 reads CASSQIGTTDYEQYF. CDR3 nucleotides: TGCGCCAGCAGCCAAATAGGGACTACAGACTACGAGCAGTACTTC. The rearrangement uses TRBV4-1 and TRBJ2-7; 7 nucleotides match TRBD2. With 2 bases clipped from V and 3 bases from J, the junction kept 7 bases outside the gene matches. There are 15 residues in the CDR3. CDR1 and CDR2 from the germline V gene are MGHRA and YSYEKL.

The chain is built from TRBV4-1 and TRBJ2-7; perhaps TRBD2 as D (6 bases). The germline gives CDR1 MGHRA, CDR2 YSYEKL. This CDR3 spans 15 amino acids. With 3 bases removed from V and 3 bases from J, the gap between germline ends came to 15 bases. CDR3 sequence: CASSHGGTRNYEQYF. CDR3 bases: TGCGCCAGCAGCCATGGAGGGACGAGAAACTACGAGCAGTACTTC.

The chain uses TRBV7-2 and TRBJ2-1, with 11 bases lining up with TRBD1. CDR3 size: 16 residues. With V trimmed by 4 bases and J by 10 bases, 12 bases remained unmatched. Per germline, CDR1 SGHTA and CDR2 FQGNSA. The CDR3, as DNA: TGTGCCAGCAGCTCATCCGGGACAGGGGGATTCAGGGAGCAGTTCTTC. This translates into CASSSSGTGGFREQFF.

For this clone: With a much larger clone just one base away, this may be a read error. The chain uses TRBV7-3 and TRBJ1-1; the match to TRBD1 covers 8 bases. Germline CDR1 reads SGHTA; CDR2 reads FQGTGA. The V and J ends lost 5 bases and 3 bases, in that order; junction bases with no gene match: 2. This CDR3 has 13 amino acids. The CDR3 protein is CASSLQGDTEAFF. The CDR3 DNA reads TGTGCCAGCAGCCTACAGGGGGACACTGAAGCTTTCTTT.

This CDR3 is CASSREGSYEQYF. The CDR3 nucleotides read TGTGCCAGTAGCAGGGAAGGGTCCTACGAGCAGTACTTC. The chain recombines TRBV19 with TRBJ2-7; D perhaps matches TRBD1 (5 bases). Germline V gene sequence: CDR1 LNHDA, CDR2 SQIVND (reference sequence). With 6 bases removed from V and 1 base from J, the gap between germline ends came to 10 bases. CDR3 length equals 13 residues.

The chain couples TRBV10-2 to TRBJ2-1; 8 bases agree with TRBD1. Germline values: CDR1 WSHSY, CDR2 SAAADI. This CDR3 has 15 amino acids. Trimming cost V 4 bases and J 5 bases; bases outside gene matches: 7. The CDR3 sequence: CASSVMGQAHNEQFF. Here the CDR3 DNA reads TGCGCCAGCAGTGTGATGGGACAGGCCCACAATGAGCAGTTCTTC.

This chain links TRBV4-3 with TRBJ1-2, with D tentatively TRBD1 (6 bases). Germline assignment: CDR1 LGHNA and CDR2 YSLEER. The germline V and J ends were trimmed by 4 bases and 1 base, with 13 bases remaining between them. CDR3 length equals 15 residues. The CDR3 bases are TGCGCCAGCAGCCCCTCGGACAGAGTTAACTATGGCTACACCTTC. Translation: CASSPSDRVNYGYTF.

This chain uses TRBV6-2 or TRBV6-3 with TRBJ2-5, with 9 bases identical to TRBD1. V lost 5 bases, J lost 4 bases, and 5 bases stayed unmatched. Germline V CDR1 and CDR2: MNHEY, SVGEGT. This CDR3 region has 14 residues. The CDR3 DNA sequence: TGTGCCAGCAGTCCAGGGGACAGGGCAGAGACCCAGTACTTC. This encodes CASSPGDRAETQYF.

The V gene is TRBV7-9, the J gene TRBJ2-1, with D maybe TRBD2 (6 bases). CDR1 and CDR2 from the germline V gene are SEHNR and FQNEAQ (reference sequence). Between the trimmed V and J ends, which lost 2 bases and 6 bases, there was a span of 14 bases. The CDR3 is 15 residues long. The CDR3 loop reads CASSLTGLPFNEQFF. CDR3 in DNA: TGTGCCAGCAGCTTAACGGGACTCCCTTTCAATGAGCAGTTCTTC. Combining the CDR3 with reference TRBV7-9 and TRBJ2-1 gives the whole variable domain DTGVSQNPRHKITKRGQNVTFRCDPISEHNRLYWYRQTLGQGPEFLTYFQNEAQLEKSRLLSDRFSAERPKGSFSTLEIQRTEQGDSAMYLCASSLTGLPFNEQFFGPGTRLTVL.

The CDR3 is CASGSLKSGGYTF. CDR3 nucleotides: TGTGCTAGTGGTTCACTGAAGTCAGGCGGCTACACCTTC. The rearrangement links TRBV12-5 to TRBJ1-2; D is ambiguous. The ends were cut back, 4 bases at V and 8 bases at J, with 14 bases in the middle. This CDR3 region has 13 residues. Looked up from germline, CDR1 is LGHNT and CDR2 is FRNRAP.

The chain recombines TRBV9 with TRBJ2-7; D remains ambiguous. Trimming cost V 4 bases and J 6 bases, with 17 bases left between them. This CDR3 is 14 amino acids long. Germline V gene lookup returns CDR1 SGDLS and CDR2 YYNGEE. Here the CDR3 DNA reads TGTGCCAGCAGCCTGAGCTCTGTGTCTCGCGAGCAGTACTTC. Translating it yields CASSLSSVSREQYF.